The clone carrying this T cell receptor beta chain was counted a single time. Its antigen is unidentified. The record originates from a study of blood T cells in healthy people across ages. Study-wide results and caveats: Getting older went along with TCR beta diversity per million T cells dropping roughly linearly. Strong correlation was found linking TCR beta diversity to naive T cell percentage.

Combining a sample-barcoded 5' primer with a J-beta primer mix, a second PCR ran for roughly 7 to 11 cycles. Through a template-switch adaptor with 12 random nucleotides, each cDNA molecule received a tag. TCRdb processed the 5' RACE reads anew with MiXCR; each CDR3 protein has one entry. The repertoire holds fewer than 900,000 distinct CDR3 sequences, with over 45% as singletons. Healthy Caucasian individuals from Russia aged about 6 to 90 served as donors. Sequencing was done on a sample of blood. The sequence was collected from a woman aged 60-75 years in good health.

The CDR3 DNA sequence: TGTGCCAGCAGCTGGGACAGGGGATCAGATACGCAGTATTTT. Translating it yields CASSWDRGSDTQYF. The rearrangement links TRBV11-2 to TRBJ2-3; 10 bases fit TRBD1. Germline V CDR1 and CDR2: SGHAT, FQNNGV. The CDR3 extends over 14 amino acids. With V trimmed by 4 bases and J by 4 bases, 2 bases remained unmatched.